The 27 T cell receptor beta chains reported below all come from one sample, sequenced in a study of blood T cell repertoires in COVID-19. Libraries were prepared by immunoSEQ multiplex PCR; TCRdb keeps only in-frame clonotypes and omits some of them. This table holds roughly 180,000 clones, around four fifths found once. The sample was peripheral blood. Receptors were obtained from a woman aged 25-40 years with acute or convalescent COVID-19.

The rearrangement joins TRBV7-2 to TRBJ2-6; the D is unclear. This CDR3 is 17 amino acids long. The germline V gene encodes CDR1 SGHTA and CDR2 FQGNSA. Trimming shortened V by 4 bases and J by 2 bases, and 15 bases separated the two germline ends. CDR3 coding DNA: TGTGCCAGCAGCTCCGCCGGGTCGGTAGCTGGGGCCAACGTCCTGACTTTC. Its translation is CASSSAGSVAGANVLTF.

The chain links TRBV5-1 to TRBJ2-5; tentative D call: TRBD1 (5 bases). V shed 0 bases and J shed 13 bases, with 13 bases lying between them. The CDR3 consists of 12 residues. Germline CDR1 and CDR2: SGHRS and YFSETQ. The CDR3, as DNA: TGCGCCAGCAGCTTGGAAACAGGCCACCGGTACTTC. Encoded protein: CASSLETGHRYF.

This clone was observed many times. The chain uses TRBV16 and TRBJ2-7; D is perhaps TRBD2 (5 bases). This CDR3 has 12 residues. V was clipped by 7 bases and J by 7 bases, with 14 bases between them. CDR1 KGHSY and CDR2 FQNENV come from the germline V gene. The CDR3 protein is CASTQGSGEQYF. DNA for the CDR3: TGTGCCAGCACTCAAGGGTCGGGGGAGCAGTACTTC.

This clone was observed a single time. The gene calls are TRBV3-1 (or the pseudogene TRBV3-2) and TRBJ2-1; tentative D call: TRBD1 (6 bases). The CDR3 loop spans 15 amino acids. Per germline, CDR1 LGHDT and CDR2 YNNKEL (reference sequence). Trimming took off 0 bases at V and 8 bases at J, with 14 bases between the two ends. This CDR3 is CASSQDRGRLDEQFF. CDR3 in DNA: TGTGCCAGCAGCCAAGACAGGGGACGTCTCGATGAGCAGTTCTTC.

The rearrangement joins TRBV7-3 to TRBJ2-3, with no clear D. CDR1 is SGHTA, CDR2 FQGTGA, per germline. V shed 6 bases and J shed 1 base, with 11 bases lying between them. This CDR3 has 14 residues. The chain's CDR3 is CASRETAGTDTQYF. CDR3 DNA: TGTGCCAGCAGGGAGACGGCGGGCACAGATACGCAGTATTTT.

This clone was picked up a small number of times. The rearrangement uses TRBV19 and TRBJ1-1; no firm D call. Germline CDR1 LNHDA, CDR2 SQIVND (reference sequence). The ends were cut back, 1 base at V and 3 bases at J, with 6 bases in the middle. There are 13 residues in the CDR3. The DNA for the CDR3 is TGTGCCAGTAGTATAGGAGGCCACACTGAAGCTTTCTTT. Residues: CASSIGGHTEAFF.

CDR3 nucleotides: TGTGCCAGTAGTACGGAGGGGGCGATTGGGACCCAGTACTTC. Translation: CASSTEGAIGTQYF. J is TRBJ2-5 and V is TRBV19, with D perhaps TRBD1 (7 bases). The V and J ends lost 4 bases and 7 bases respectively, with 16 bases between them. Germline-derived CDR1 and CDR2 are LNHDA and SQIVND (reference sequence). The CDR3 covers 14 residues.

This clone was detected a few times. CDR3 nucleotides: TGTGCCAGCAGCACCCCATCGGGTAGCCTGTTTTTT. Its translation is CASSTPSGSLFF. This sequence joins TRBV6-2 or TRBV6-3 and TRBJ1-4, with unresolved D. CDR1 MNHEY and CDR2 SVGEGT come from the germline V gene. V was shortened by 6 bases and J by 14 bases, with 16 bases between the two germline ends. The CDR3 extends over 12 amino acids.

This clone was recorded a few times. This chain connects TRBV6-5 to TRBJ1-5, with D perhaps matching TRBD1 (5 bases). V was trimmed by 7 bases and J by 6 bases, leaving 16 bases between them. Per the germline V gene, CDR1 is MNHEY and CDR2 is SVGAGI. There are 14 residues in the CDR3. The CDR3 reads CASTLGVGGQPQHF. In DNA, the CDR3 is TGTGCCAGCACTCTCGGTGTCGGGGGTCAGCCCCAGCATTTT.

This clone has only one observation. The rearrangement links TRBV27 to TRBJ2-1; TRBD2 agrees at 8 bases. The CDR3 spans 15 residues. CDR1 and CDR2 (germline): MNHEY, SMNVEV (reference sequence). J was trimmed by 6 bases and V by 6 bases; bases with no gene match: 10. CDR3 DNA sequence: TGTGCCAGCAGGAGGATAGCGGGGCCCCTCAATGAGCAGTTCTTC. Translated, it gives CASRRIAGPLNEQFF.

This chain uses TRBV28 with TRBJ1-2; maybe TRBD1 (6 bases). This CDR3 has 12 amino acids. Trimming stripped 6 bases from V and 7 bases from J, with 12 bases between. Germline V lookup: CDR1 MDHEN, CDR2 SYDVKM. The DNA for the CDR3 is TGTGCCAGCAGCAAATACAGGGTTGGCTACACCTTC. As protein: CASSKYRVGYTF.

The chain recombines TRBV13 with TRBJ2-5; maybe TRBD1 (7 bases). Trimming stripped 1 base from V and 2 bases from J, with 14 bases between. From germline, CDR1 is PRHDT and CDR2 FYEKMQ (reference sequence). The CDR3 spans 16 residues. CDR3 region: CASSLEGGRGQETQYF. The CDR3 DNA follows: TGTGCCAGCAGCTTAGAGGGGGGCAGGGGGCAAGAGACCCAGTACTTC.

The chain has TRBV24-1 and TRBJ2-1, with 7 bases fitting TRBD1. From germline, CDR1 is KGHDR and CDR2 SFDVKD. Germline trimming cut 6 bases from V and 4 bases from J; bases unmatched to any gene: 5. This CDR3 is 14 amino acids long. The CDR3 DNA follows: TGTGCCACCAGTTCTGGGGACAGTTACAATGAGCAGTTCTTC. Amino acid sequence: CATSSGDSYNEQFF.

This sequence joins TRBV6-5 and TRBJ1-4; D possibly corresponds to TRBD1 (5 bases). The germline V gene encodes CDR1 MNHEY and CDR2 SVGAGI. The length of the CDR3 is 13 residues. Trimming pared 6 bases from V and 11 bases from J, leaving 16 bases between. CDR3 sequence (DNA): TGTGCCAGCAGCCAGTCCCGGGGGGAGAAACTGTTTTTT. As protein: CASSQSRGEKLFF.

The chain joins TRBV19 to TRBJ2-3, with 7 bases that match TRBD1. Germline loops: CDR1 LNHDA, CDR2 SQIVND (reference sequence). The trim removed 5 bases at V and 5 bases at J, leaving 13 bases unmatched. This CDR3 is 16 amino acids long. CDR3 bases: TGTGCCAGTAGTCCGCGGACAGGACAAAGACTAGATACGCAGTATTTT. Its protein is CASSPRTGQRLDTQYF.

This clone was recorded once. The chain employs TRBV7-9 and TRBJ1-2, with 7 bases matching TRBD1. The CDR3 runs to 12 residues. The V gene's germline CDR1 is SEHNR and CDR2 FQNEAQ (reference sequence). V lost 5 bases, J lost 8 bases, and 5 bases stayed unmatched. The CDR3 DNA is TGTGCCAGCAGCCCGACAGGGTTCGGCTACACCTTC. Translation: CASSPTGFGYTF.

The chain has TRBV10-2 and TRBJ2-3; 8 positions agree with TRBD2. Germline trimming cut 5 bases from V and 2 bases from J; bases unmatched to any gene: 6. Germline CDR1 reads WSHSY; CDR2 reads SAAADI. The CDR3 has 15 residues. CDR3 protein: CASSRAGGLTDTQYF. The CDR3 coding sequence is TGCGCCAGCAGTCGGGCGGGGGGTCTCACAGATACGCAGTATTTT.

The V call is TRBV11-1, the J call TRBJ2-1, with D possibly matching TRBD2 (6 bases). Germline V gene sequence: CDR1 SGHAT, CDR2 FQDESV (reference sequence). The CDR3 has 15 amino acids. The V end lost 5 bases, the J end lost 0 bases, and 11 bases lay between the germline ends. The CDR3 loop reads CASSPGGNSYNEQFF. The CDR3 nucleotides read TGTGCCAGCAGCCCGGGCGGGAACTCCTACAATGAGCAGTTCTTC.

The V call is TRBV27, the J call TRBJ1-5; D is perhaps TRBD1 (5 bases). The V end was cut by 2 bases, the J end by 6 bases, with 11 bases between. This CDR3 contains 14 residues. CDR1 and CDR2 from the germline V gene are MNHEY and SMNVEV (reference sequence). The CDR3 sequence is CASSLLQASQPQHF. CDR3 nucleotide sequence: TGTGCCAGCAGTTTACTACAGGCCTCTCAGCCCCAGCATTTT.

The chain combines TRBV7-2 with TRBJ2-3; a weak D match, TRBD2 (7 bases). Germline lookup yields CDR1 SGHTA and CDR2 FQGNSA. Between the trimmed V and J ends, which lost 3 bases and 3 bases, there was a span of 13 bases. CDR3 size: 15 residues. In nucleotides, the CDR3 is TGTGCCAGCAGCTTGCGGGGGACACTGACAGATACGCAGTATTTT. Its protein product is CASSLRGTLTDTQYF.

This chain connects TRBV30 to TRBJ1-1; no reliable D call. The V gene lost 2 bases and the J gene lost 3 bases, with 13 bases spanning the gap. CDR3 length equals 14 residues. Germline V gene sequence: CDR1 GTSNPN, CDR2 SVGIG (reference sequence). The CDR3 region has the DNA TGTGCCTGGAGTAAGGGTCGGGGTGACACTGAAGCTTTCTTT. It translates to CAWSKGRGDTEAFF.

The chain links TRBV6-2 or TRBV6-3 to TRBJ2-1; maybe TRBD1 (6 bases). Germline CDR1 is MNHEY and CDR2 is SVGEGT. V lost 2 bases, J lost 0 bases, and 14 bases lay in between. The CDR3 consists of 17 residues. The CDR3 is CASSYPTTGSSYNEQFF. CDR3 sequence (DNA): TGTGCCAGCAGTTACCCCACGACAGGAAGCTCCTACAATGAGCAGTTCTTC.

The chain joins TRBV11-1 to TRBJ2-5; D gene ambiguous. V lost 5 bases and J lost 4, with 11 bases in between. The CDR3 sequence is 13 residues long. The germline gives CDR1 SGHAT, CDR2 FQDESV (reference sequence). This chain's CDR3 is CASSRSRIETQYF. CDR3 nucleotides: TGTGCCAGCAGCCGGTCGAGGATAGAGACCCAGTACTTC.

The rearrangement uses TRBV2 and TRBJ2-1; 7 bases fit TRBD1. With 5 bases clipped from V and 5 bases from J, the junction kept 9 bases outside the gene matches. The CDR3 runs to 15 residues. CDR1 is SNHLY and CDR2 is FYNNEI in the germline V gene. The CDR3 sequence is CASSPAGTVDNEQFF. The DNA of the CDR3 is TGTGCCAGCAGTCCCGCAGGGACAGTTGACAATGAGCAGTTCTTC.

J is TRBJ2-6 and V is TRBV6-5; 8 positions match TRBD1. The trim removed 4 bases at V and 4 bases at J, leaving 6 bases unmatched. Germline V gives CDR1 MNHEY, CDR2 SVGAGI. This CDR3 region has 16 residues. DNA for the CDR3: TGTGCCAGCAGTTTAAGACAGGGGTACGGGGCCAACGTCCTGACTTTC. Translation: CASSLRQGYGANVLTF.

The chain recombines TRBV30 with TRBJ2-3, with a possible D match to TRBD2 (5 bases). The V gene lost 5 bases and the J gene lost 3 bases, with 12 bases spanning the gap. The CDR3 is 13 residues long. Per the germline V gene, CDR1 is GTSNPN and CDR2 is SVGIG (reference sequence). The CDR3 nucleotides are TGTGCCTGGGCGAAAGCGGAAACAGATACGCAGTATTTT. Amino acids: CAWAKAETDTQYF.

Here the CDR3 DNA reads TGCGCCAGCAGCGAAGACTCGTACACCGGGGAGCTGTTTTTT. It is translated as CASSEDSYTGELFF. This chain joins TRBV10-1 and TRBJ2-2; D is ambiguous. The V end was cut by 6 bases, the J end by 3 bases, with 11 bases between. Per germline, CDR1 WNHNN and CDR2 SYGVQD (reference sequence). The CDR3 has 14 amino acids.